Listed here is a single T cell receptor beta chain. Its antigen is undetermined. This record comes from a study of T-cell memory formation after mild COVID-19. Study background: Each donor largely had its own TCR clusters. Study-wide findings and caveats: Balance between CD4 and CD8 was seen in clones contracting day 15 to 85, and a CD4+ lean was seen in later expanders.

The CDR3 is 13 residues long. Trimming cost V 4 bases and J 5 bases; bases outside gene matches: 3. A 5'RACE reaction primed in the constant segment made cDNA libraries of TCR alpha and TCR beta, and these carried sample barcodes and UMIs. MiXCR, applied by TCRdb to the 5' RACE reads, yields one record per CDR3 protein. The repertoire includes about 400,000 distinct CDR3 sequences, more than 20% of them detected once, and around 13% sits in the top ten. Sequences were obtained from PBMCs or a T cell subset sorted from them (not recorded which). The rearrangement uses TRBV12-3 or TRBV12-4 and TRBJ2-3; 7 bases are shared with TRBD2. The sequence was obtained from an adult woman who had mild COVID-19 (a few samples of this study predate the infection). Cell type and time point are not known. The CDR3, as DNA: TGTGCCAGCAGTTGGACTAGAAAAGATACGCAGTATTTT. This translates into CASSWTRKDTQYF.